This TCR beta chain derives from a study of blood T cells in healthy people across ages. Study-level findings and limits: Greater diversity and more naive CD4+ cells were seen in long-lived donors than in aged donors. Strong correlation linked observed beta diversity and percent naive T cells.

This clonotype showed up just a few times. Its matching antigen is unknown. With 7 bases clipped from V and 8 bases from J, the junction kept 14 bases outside the gene matches. The CDR3 contains 17 residues. CDR1 MDHEN and CDR2 SYDVKM come from the germline V gene. It was with a sample-barcoded 5' primer and a J-beta primer mix that a second PCR of roughly 7 to 12 cycles was run. Every single cDNA molecule received a tag from a template-switch adaptor with 12 random nucleotides. MiXCR, applied by TCRdb to the 5' RACE reads, yields one record per CDR3 protein. This table holds 1.5 million to 2 million distinct CDR3 sequences, about 39% found once.

This TCR was sampled from a human donor in good health. This rearrangement joins TRBV28 to TRBJ2-1, with 13 nucleotides matching TRBD2. The specimen was blood. CDR3 in DNA: TGTGCCAGCAAGCCCCTCTTGGGACTAGCGGGGTCCGATGAGCAGTTCTTC. Its translation: CASKPLLGLAGSDEQFF. Combining the CDR3 with reference TRBV28 and TRBJ2-1 gives the whole variable domain DVKVTQSSRYLVKRTGEKVFLECVQDMDHENMFWYRQDPGLGLRLIYFSYDVKMKEKGDIPEGYSVSREKKERFSLILESASTNQTSMYLCASKPLLGLAGSDEQFFGPGTRLTVL.